These T cell receptor beta chains were read from a single sample in a study of tumor-infiltrating lymphocytes in primary liver carcinoma. TCRdb reprocessed the multiplex PCR reads with MiXCR, giving one entry per CDR3 protein. The data hold about 26,000 distinct CDR3 sequences, with nearly 80% observed a single time. Sequencing was carried out using liver tumor tissue from sampling region 3. The receptors were gathered from a middle-aged man with primary liver carcinoma and hepatitis B virus infection. Each CDR3 is given with its conserved first and last residue. A D gene is named only where the DNA matches it firmly. Clone size, where shown, is once, few, many, or a class for clones that have expanded.

j_call clone_size d_call v_call cdr3_nt cdr3_aa
TRBJ2-3 NA NA TRBV11-2 TGTACCGGGAGCGCCAGCACAGATACGCAGTATTTT CTGSASTDTQYF
TRBJ1-3 NA NA TRBV10-3 TGTGCCATCAGTGAGTCGAGTGTCCCCTTTAGGGGGGAAGGAAACACCATATATTTT CAISESSVPFRGEGNTIYF
TRBJ2-6 NA TRBD1 TRBV6-1 TGTGCCAGCAGCCCCGGGACAGGGGCTGGGACCAACATCCTGACTTTC CASSPGTGAGTNILTF
TRBJ2-3 few TRBD2 TRBV5-4 TGTGCTAGCAGCTATCTAGCGGGAGGGCCCGATACGCGGTATTTT CASSYLAGGPDTRYF
TRBJ1-1 NA NA TRBV29-1 TGCATCGTTGATCGAGGGCGGTCTGAAGCCATCTTT CIVDRGRSEAIF
TRBJ2-2 NA NA TRBV5-6 TGTGCCGGCAGCCCAGGGTTCGCGAACACCGGGAAGCTGTTTTTT CAGSPGFANTGKLFF
TRBJ2-5 NA NA TRBV12-3/TRBV12-4 TGTGGCAGCAGTTTAGGTCAGGGAACAGAGACCCAGTACTTC CGSSLGQGTETQYF
TRBJ2-7 many NA TRBV7-6 TGTGCCAGCAGCTATAACAGGGCTGGCCACGAGCAGTACTTC CASSYNRAGHEQYF
TRBJ2-7 NA TRBD2 TRBV13 TGTGCCAGCAGCTTAGGCCGGGGACTAGCGGACTCCTACGGGCAGTACTTC CASSLGRGLADSYGQYF
TRBJ2-2 NA TRBD2 TRBV6-5 TGTGCCAGCTGGGGGACTAGCGGGAGTCTTAGGGTGCTGTTTTTT CASWGTSGSLRVLFF
TRBJ2-7 NA TRBD1 TRBV4-1 TGCGCCAGCAGCCAAGATCAGCCGCGGGACAGGTACTACGAGCAGTACTTC CASSQDQPRDRYYEQYF
TRBJ2-7 NA TRBD2 TRBV4-2 TGTGCCATCAGCCAAGAGGGACAAGCGGGAGGCCTCTCCAACGAGCAGTACTTC CAISQEGQAGGLSNEQYF
TRBJ1-5 NA TRBD1 TRBV12-3/TRBV12-4 TGTGCCAGCAGTGAGGGGGCAGGGGAACCCCAGCAATTT CASSEGAGEPQQF
TRBJ2-3 NA NA TRBV5-5 TGTGCCAGCAGCTTGCATCAGACGCCCGCAGATACGCGGTATTTT CASSLHQTPADTRYF
TRBJ2-7 NA TRBD1 TRBV12-3/TRBV12-4 TGTGCCACTAGTTTAGGACAGGGGGCGAACTACGAGCAGCACTTC CATSLGQGANYEQHF
TRBJ1-1 NA NA TRBV6-2/TRBV6-3 TGTGCCAGCAGTTACTCCCGTGTGAGCACTGAAGCTTTCTTT CASSYSRVSTEAFF
TRBJ2-1 medium-sized NA TRBV6-1 TGTGCCAGCAGTGAAAGGGGGGGACAGAATGAGCAGTTCTTC CASSERGGQNEQFF
TRBJ2-3 once NA TRBV28 TGTGCCAGCAGTTTGCCGACGGAGTTAACAGATACGTTGTATTTT CASSLPTELTDTLYF
TRBJ2-7 once NA TRBV28 TGTGCCAGCAATTTACCAACGGGAGTAGGTGAGCAGTACTTC CASNLPTGVGEQYF
TRBJ2-7 NA TRBD1 TRBV12-3/TRBV12-4 TGTGCCAGCGGACCGGGACAGAGCTACGAGCACTATTTC CASGPGQSYEHYF
TRBJ2-3 NA TRBD1 TRBV7-8 TGTGCCAGCAGTCCAGGACAGGGGACAGATACGCAGTATTTT CASSPGQGTDTQYF
TRBJ1-4 many NA TRBV6-5 TGTGCCAGCAGTTACTCCCGGGGGACTAATGAAAAACTGTTTTTT CASSYSRGTNEKLFF
TRBJ2-1 NA NA TRBV10-2 TGCGCCACCAGCCTTGAGCGAGAGGATATATACAATGAGCAGTTCTTC CATSLEREDIYNEQFF
TRBJ1-4 NA NA TRBV6-6 TGTGCCAGCAATGTCGGGATATTTAATGAAAAACTGTTTTTT CASNVGIFNEKLFF
TRBJ2-2 few NA TRBV12-3/TRBV12-4 TGTGGCACCCTGGGAGCCGGGGAGCCGTTTTTT CGTLGAGEPFF
TRBJ2-3 NA NA TRBV4-1 TGTGCCAGCAGCCAAGTCGCGGCCGTTACAGATACGCAGTATTTT CASSQVAAVTDTQYF
TRBJ1-6 NA NA TRBV12-3/TRBV12-4 TGTGCCAGCAGTTTAAGAAATTCATCCCTCCACTTT CASSLRNSSLHF
TRBJ2-7 NA NA TRBV24-1 TGTGTCACAAGTGGCGGTAGCTCCTACGAGCAGTACTTC CVTSGGSSYEQYF